This T cell receptor beta chain was identified in a study of cytomegalovirus exposure and HLA in healthy donors. With V trimmed by 5 bases and J by 2 bases, 8 bases remained unmatched. Germline V gives CDR1 LNHNV, CDR2 YYDKDF (reference sequence). The CDR3 is 16 amino acids. The study, taken as a whole, reports: According to reports, the classifier identified cytomegalovirus status with high specificity and sensitivity. While the bulk of TCR sequences proved rare, some public TCRs turned up in many donors.

In the PCR, 60 Vbeta and 13 Jbeta primers were used. Measured with immunoSEQ multiplex PCR; TCRdb has only the in-frame clones, and not every one. The sample includes approximately 100,000 clones, roughly 69% of them seen just once. Regarding this clone: The antigen is undetermined.

This receptor was obtained from a human donor in good health. The chain recombines TRBV15 with TRBJ2-3, with 9 bases fitting TRBD2. Sequencing was carried out using PBMCs. In nucleotides, the CDR3 is TGTGCCACCAGCTCACGACTAGCGGATACCACAGATACGCAGTATTTT. Residues: CATSSRLADTTDTQYF.